The entry that follows covers one T cell receptor beta chain sequence. Its antigen is as yet unknown. Here immunoSEQ multiplex PCR was the method, and the copy in TCRdb shows in-frame clones only, minus some. The table records around 190,000 clones, 85% of them present only once. V lost 7 bases, J lost 1 base, and 13 bases lay in between. This CDR3 region has 14 residues. In germline, CDR1 is MNHNS, CDR2 SASEGT. The data were obtained in a study of cytomegalovirus exposure and HLA in healthy donors. Study findings and constraints: The CMV antigen specificity of a few CMV-associated chains was confirmed through in vitro analysis. Published work reported that the classifier diagnosed cytomegalovirus status with high specificity and sensitivity.

Sample: PBMCs. The chain couples TRBV6-1 to TRBJ1-1, with D perhaps TRBD1 (6 bases). The sequence came from a man aged 18 to 30 in good health and CMV-seropositive. CDR3 loop: CASTNQGKNTEAFF. The CDR3, as DNA: TGTGCCAGCACCAACCAGGGGAAGAACACTGAAGCTTTCTTT.